Following are 18 T cell receptor beta chains from one sample sequenced in a study of blood T cell repertoires in COVID-19. Repertoires were generated with immunoSEQ multiplex PCR, while TCRdb's copy carries only in-frame clones and drops some. In the table there are some 150,000 clones, approximately 86% of which are singletons. What was sequenced was peripheral blood. These receptors all come from a man between 70 and 80 years old with acute or convalescent COVID-19.

The chain employs TRBV29-1 and TRBJ2-7; the D gene is possibly TRBD2 (6 bases). Germline CDR1 SQVTM, CDR2 ANQGSEA. Trimming took off 3 bases at V and 5 bases at J, with 14 bases between the two ends. The CDR3 covers 13 residues. This CDR3 is CSVEGGIPDEQYF. The CDR3 coding sequence is TGCAGCGTTGAGGGCGGGATTCCGGACGAGCAGTACTTC.

The chain uses TRBV7-8 and TRBJ2-3; TRBD1 matches 9 bases. The ends lost 4 bases at V and 3 bases at J; junction bases unmatched: 8. The CDR3 has 16 amino acids. Germline V gives CDR1 SGHVS, CDR2 FQNEAQ. CDR3 coding DNA: TGTGCCAGCAGCTCCGCCCGGGACAGGGAGACAGATACGCAGTATTTT. Protein: CASSSARDRETDTQYF.

J is TRBJ2-7 and V is TRBV5-1; TRBD1 agrees at 8 bases. Germline V lookup: CDR1 SGHRS, CDR2 YFSETQ. J lost 5 bases, V lost 4 bases, and 8 bases had no gene match. This CDR3 has 14 amino acids. CDR3 nucleotide sequence: TGCGCCAGCAGCGAGGGGACAGGAGGGAACGAGCAGTACTTC. Protein product: CASSEGTGGNEQYF. The full variable domain, completed using reference TRBV5-1 and TRBJ2-7, is KAGVTQTPRYLIKTRGQQVTLSCSPISGHRSVSWYQQTPGQGLQFLFEYFSETQRNKGNFPGRFSGRQFSNSRSEMNVSTLELGDSALYLCASSEGTGGNEQYFGPGTRLTVT.

The V and J genes are TRBV5-4 and TRBJ1-2, with D possibly TRBD1 on 6 matching bases. Germline V gives CDR1 SGHNT, CDR2 YYREEE (reference sequence). The CDR3 is made up of 15 amino acids. The V gene lost 1 base and the J gene lost 1 base, with 11 bases spanning the gap. DNA of the CDR3: TGTGCCAGCAGCTTGATGTGGGGACATAACTATGGCTACACCTTC. Its protein product is CASSLMWGHNYGYTF.

This CDR3 reads CASSYSRGIDNEQFF. In DNA, the CDR3 is TGTGCCAGCAGTTACTCGAGAGGGATTGACAATGAGCAGTTCTTC. The chain couples TRBV6-5 to TRBJ2-1; possibly TRBD2 for D (5 bases). The CDR3 is 15 residues long. Germline CDR1 MNHEY, CDR2 SVGAGI. The V gene lost 0 bases and the J gene lost 5 bases, with 11 bases spanning the gap.

The chain employs TRBV19 and TRBJ2-2, with 15 bases aligning to TRBD2. Per germline, CDR1 LNHDA and CDR2 SQIVND (reference sequence). The V segment lost 7 bases and the J segment 3 bases; nucleotides outside the gene matches: 9. CDR3 length: 18 residues. CDR3 in amino acids: CASNPGLAGGRYTGELFF. CDR3 nucleotide sequence: TGTGCCAGTAACCCGGGACTAGCGGGAGGACGGTACACCGGGGAGCTGTTTTTT.

The rearrangement links TRBV28 to TRBJ2-7, with a weak D call TRBD2 (6 bases). The germline V gene encodes CDR1 MDHEN and CDR2 SYDVKM. V was trimmed by 7 bases and J by 2 bases, leaving 12 bases between them. The CDR3 runs to 13 residues. The chain's CDR3 is CASTPAGPYEQYF. CDR3 sequence (DNA): TGTGCCAGCACCCCGGCGGGGCCCTACGAGCAGTACTTC.

This chain links TRBV19 with TRBJ1-4; no clear D gene. This CDR3 spans 13 amino acids. CDR1 is LNHDA, CDR2 SQIVND, per germline (reference sequence). V gave up 6 bases and J gave up 2 bases, with 7 bases separating them. CDR3 in DNA: TGTGCCAGTAGCTCGGTGACTAATGAAAAACTGTTTTTT. It yields the protein CASSSVTNEKLFF.

V usage is TRBV28 and J usage is TRBJ2-7; D perhaps matches TRBD1 (5 bases). Germline V CDR1 and CDR2: MDHEN, SYDVKM. Trimming took off 10 bases at V and 2 bases at J, with 18 bases between the two ends. The CDR3 length is 14 residues. The CDR3 DNA follows: TGTGCCATCTTACCCCAGGGTCGCGCCTACGAGCAGTACTTC. Its protein product is CAILPQGRAYEQYF.

This clone was recorded once. The CDR3 protein is CATSDLGGGLVSNEQFF. The CDR3 region has the DNA TGTGCCACCAGTGATTTAGGGGGGGGACTAGTTTCCAATGAGCAGTTCTTC. This rearrangement joins TRBV24-1 to TRBJ2-1, with TRBD2 matching 8 bases. The trim removed 1 base at V and 6 bases at J, leaving 10 bases unmatched. Germline V gives CDR1 KGHDR, CDR2 SFDVKD. The CDR3 contains 17 residues.

The chain joins TRBV19 to TRBJ1-6; D not resolved. With 5 bases removed from V and 7 bases from J, the gap between germline ends came to 9 bases. This CDR3 region has 13 residues. Germline V gene sequence: CDR1 LNHDA, CDR2 SQIVND (reference sequence). DNA of the CDR3: TGTGCCAGTAGTCCAGTAACAAATTCACCCCTCCACTTT. It codes for CASSPVTNSPLHF.

This clone was detected only once. The chain uses TRBV5-6 and TRBJ2-3; TRBD1 matches 10 bases. This CDR3 has 16 amino acids. Germline V gene data show CDR1 as SGHDT and CDR2 as YYEEEE. J gave up 4 bases and V 2 bases, and 7 bases lay outside the gene matches. The CDR3 protein is CASSFMGQGRADTQYF. CDR3 nucleotides: TGTGCCAGCAGCTTTATGGGACAGGGGAGGGCAGATACGCAGTATTTT. Based on the CDR3 plus reference TRBV5-6 and TRBJ2-3, the full variable domain is DAGVTQSPTHLIKTRGQQVTLRCSPKSGHDTVSWYQQALGQGPQFIFQYYEEEERQRGNFPDRFSGHQFPNYSSELNVNALLLGDSALYLCASSFMGQGRADTQYFGPGTRLTVL.

The gene calls are TRBV24-1 and TRBJ2-5, with TRBD2 matching 13 bases. Trimming cost V 6 bases and J 2 bases; bases outside gene matches: 5. Germline V gives CDR1 KGHDR, CDR2 SFDVKD. This CDR3 has 16 amino acids. CDR3 sequence: CATSPWTSGSQETQYF. CDR3 sequence (DNA): TGTGCCACCAGTCCATGGACTAGCGGGAGTCAAGAGACCCAGTACTTC.

This clone turned up a few times. The chain has TRBV28 and TRBJ2-5; TRBD1 matches 8 bases. The junction had 7 bases not matched to a gene; V was cut back by 6 bases and J by 4 bases. CDR3 length: 14 residues. From germline, CDR1 is MDHEN and CDR2 SYDVKM. The CDR3 protein is CASRPTGGLETQYF. The CDR3 DNA reads TGTGCCAGCAGACCCACAGGGGGTCTAGAGACCCAGTACTTC.

In regard to this clone: The junction differs from germline at one of its ends, possibly a read error. The J gene is TRBJ1-5, the V gene TRBV27; 7 nucleotides agree with TRBD1. The CDR3 consists of 15 residues. Per germline, CDR1 MNHEY and CDR2 SMNVEV (reference sequence). The CDR3 spells CASSLSQGVGQPQHF. CDR3 sequence (DNA): TGTGCCAGCAGTCTATCTCAGGGGGTCGGGCAGCCCCAGCATTTT.

The chain combines TRBV9 with TRBJ2-1; no reliable D call. This CDR3 has 15 residues. From germline, CDR1 is SGDLS and CDR2 YYNGEE. The germline V and J ends were trimmed by 0 bases and 0 bases, with 7 bases remaining between them. Here the CDR3 reads CASSVVPFSYNEQFF. The CDR3 nucleotides read TGTGCCAGCAGCGTAGTCCCGTTCTCCTACAATGAGCAGTTCTTC.

The chain employs TRBV5-1 and TRBJ2-7; 11 bases match TRBD2. This CDR3 is built from 18 residues. Trimming took 2 bases from V and 0 from J; bases not matched to a gene: 10. The germline V gene has CDR1 SGHRS and CDR2 YFSETQ. CDR3 in amino acids: CASSFALTSGTYSYEQYF. DNA for the CDR3: TGCGCCAGCAGCTTTGCGTTGACTAGCGGGACCTACTCCTACGAGCAGTACTTC.

V is TRBV29-1 and J is TRBJ1-2, with D possibly being TRBD1 (5 bases). V dropped 5 bases and J dropped 8 bases, with 18 bases sitting between them. This CDR3 has 13 amino acids. Per the germline V gene, CDR1 is SQVTM and CDR2 is ANQGSEA. CDR3 coding DNA: TGCAGCGTTTTCCGAGGCGGGGGAAGCGGCTACACCTTC. It translates to CSVFRGGGSGYTF.